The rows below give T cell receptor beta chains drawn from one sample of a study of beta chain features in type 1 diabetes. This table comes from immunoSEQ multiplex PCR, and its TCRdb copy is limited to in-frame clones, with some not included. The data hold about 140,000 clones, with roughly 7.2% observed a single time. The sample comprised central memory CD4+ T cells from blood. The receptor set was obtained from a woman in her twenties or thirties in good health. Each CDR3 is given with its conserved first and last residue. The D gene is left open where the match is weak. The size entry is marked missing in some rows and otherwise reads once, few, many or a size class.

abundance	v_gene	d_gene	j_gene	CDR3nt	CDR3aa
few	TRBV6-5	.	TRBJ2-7	TGTGCCACCCTTAAAACAGGGTTGGTATCCTACGAGCAGTACTTC	CATLKTGLVSYEQYF
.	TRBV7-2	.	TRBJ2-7	TGTGCCAGCAGCTTAGTAGCGGTGAGCTCCTACGAGCAGTACTTC	CASSLVAVSSYEQYF
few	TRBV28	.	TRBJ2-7	TGTGCCAGCAGACCTCCGGGGAGCTCCTACGAGCAGTACTTC	CASRPPGSSYEQYF
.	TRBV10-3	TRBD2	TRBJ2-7	TGTGCCATCAGTGAGTCCTCGACTAGCGGGAGCTCCTACGAGCAGTACTTC	CAISESSTSGSSYEQYF
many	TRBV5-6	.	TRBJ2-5	TGTGCCAGCAGCTCGCCTATACAAGAGACCCAGTACTTC	CASSSPIQETQYF
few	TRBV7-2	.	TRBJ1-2	TGTGCCAGCAGCTCGGGCGTGACAGCTCTCCTCGGCTACACCTTC	CASSSGVTALLGYTF
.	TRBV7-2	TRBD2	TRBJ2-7	TGTGCCAGCACGACAGCGGGAGGCAGCTCCTACGAGCAGTACTTC	CASTTAGGSSYEQYF
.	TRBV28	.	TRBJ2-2	TGTGCCAGCAGTGGTTCCGGGACAACCCCGTGGTACACCGGGGAGCTGTTTTTT	CASSGSGTTPWYTGELFF
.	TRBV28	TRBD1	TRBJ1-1	TGTGCCAGCCCTCCGCCGACAGGGCGGAACACTGAAGCTTTCTTT	CASPPPTGRNTEAFF
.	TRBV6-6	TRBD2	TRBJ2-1	TGTGCCAGCAACCTTAACAGCGGGAGGGCCTACAATGAGCAGTTCTTC	CASNLNSGRAYNEQFF
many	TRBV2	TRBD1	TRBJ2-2	TGTGCCAGCAGTGTAGGACAGGGGGCCGGGACCGGGGAGCTGTTTTTT	CASSVGQGAGTGELFF
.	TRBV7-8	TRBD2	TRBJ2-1	TGTGCCAGCAGCCGTGGACTAGCGGAAAGCAACAATGAGCAGTTCTTC	CASSRGLAESNNEQFF
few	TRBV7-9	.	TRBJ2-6	TGTGCCAGCAGCTTAGCCAGTACTGGGGCCAACGTCCTGACTTTC	CASSLASTGANVLTF
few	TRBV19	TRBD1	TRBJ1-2	TGTGCCAGTAGTGTACAGGGGTGGAATGGCTACACCTTC	CASSVQGWNGYTF
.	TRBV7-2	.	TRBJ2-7	TGTGCCAGCAGCTTAGACAGGGCCTCTTATTACGAGCAGTACTTC	CASSLDRASYYEQYF
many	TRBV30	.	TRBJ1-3	TGTGCCTGGAGTGTGATGAAGCGAGGAAACACCATATATTTT	CAWSVMKRGNTIYF
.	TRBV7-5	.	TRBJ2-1	TGTGCCAGAAGCCTGGAGCGGGAGCTGTACAATGAGCAGTTCTTC	CARSLERELYNEQFF
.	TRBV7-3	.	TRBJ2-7	TGTGCCAGCAGCTTAGAGGCCGGCGAGCAGTACTTC	CASSLEAGEQYF